This is a list of T cell receptor beta chains from one sample in a study of blood T cell repertoires in COVID-19. Data came from immunoSEQ multiplex PCR; TCRdb stores just in-frame clones and leaves some out. The data hold 150,000 to 200,000 clones, with around 80% observed a single time. The sample consisted of PBMCs or T cells enriched from blood (not recorded which). These receptor sequences come from a woman aged 45-65 years who had recovered from COVID-19. CDR3s include the opening cysteine and the closing phenylalanine or tryptophan. A D gene is named only where the DNA matches it firmly. A clone size is listed for some rows: how often the clone was seen (once, few, many), or a class if it is expanded.

v_call	cdr3_length	j_call	clone_size	d_call	cdr3_aa	cdr3_nt
TRBV9	14	TRBJ1-1	few	-	CASSVSGRNTEAFF	TGTGCCAGCAGCGTTTCAGGAAGGAACACTGAAGCTTTCTTT
TRBV11-2	13	TRBJ2-3	few	-	CASSFQSTDTQYF	TGTGCCAGCAGCTTTCAGAGCACAGATACGCAGTATTTT
TRBV11-2	14	TRBJ2-1	-	TRBD2	CASSIGTSRNEQFF	TGTGCCAGCAGCATCGGGACTAGCCGGAATGAGCAGTTCTTC
TRBV24-1	12	TRBJ1-2	-	-	CATSDPGSGYTF	TGTGCCACCAGTGATCCAGGATCGGGCTACACCTTC
TRBV4-2	15	TRBJ1-2	-	-	CASSQDRAGIYGYTF	TGTGCCAGCAGCCAAGATCGGGCAGGGATCTATGGCTACACCTTC
TRBV5-4	16	TRBJ2-5	few	-	CASSRKNQGLRETQYF	TGTGCCAGCAGCCGCAAGAACCAGGGGCTCCGGGAGACCCAGTACTTC
TRBV4-2	15	TRBJ1-2	-	-	CASSQDELILRGYTF	TGTGCCAGCAGCCAAGACGAACTAATTCTTCGTGGCTACACCTTC
TRBV6-6	12	TRBJ2-7	few	TRBD1	CASSSTGSEQYF	TGTGCCAGCAGCTCGACAGGGTCCGAGCAGTACTTC
TRBV5-1	14	TRBJ2-7	-	TRBD2	CASRSGLAAYEQYF	TGCGCCAGCAGATCGGGACTAGCGGCCTACGAGCAGTACTTC
TRBV28	13	TRBJ1-1	-	TRBD1	CASSINRGPWAFF	TGTGCCAGCAGTATTAACAGGGGCCCTTGGGCTTTCTTT
TRBV27	14	TRBJ2-7	-	TRBD2	CASSSPSGRYEQYF	TGTGCCAGCAGTTCCCCTAGCGGGCGGTACGAGCAGTACTTC
TRBV6-5	15	TRBJ1-5	once	-	CASNPGGLSIEPQHF	TGTGCCAGCAACCCGGGGGGGTTGAGTATCGAGCCCCAGCATTTT
TRBV11-2	15	TRBJ2-2	once	-	CASSSYSGPLGELFF	TGTGCCAGCAGCTCATACAGCGGCCCTTTAGGGGAGCTGTTTTTT
TRBV10-1	12	TRBJ1-5	-	-	CANNRANQPQHF	TGCGCCAATAACAGAGCCAATCAGCCCCAGCATTTT
TRBV10-2	15	TRBJ2-1	-	TRBD2	CASRTSGSPGGEQFF	TGCGCCAGCAGAACTAGCGGGAGCCCCGGGGGGGAGCAGTTCTTC
TRBV30	13	TRBJ2-1	-	TRBD2	CAWTTSGPNEQFF	TGTGCCTGGACGACTAGCGGGCCCAATGAGCAGTTCTTC
TRBV5-1	15	TRBJ2-2	once	-	CASSSKTVLDGELFF	TGCGCCAGCAGCTCGAAGACAGTACTTGATGGGGAGCTGTTTTTT
TRBV5-4	14	TRBJ2-7	-	-	CASSPQRSSDEQYF	TGTGCCAGCAGCCCACAGAGATCGTCTGACGAGCAGTACTTC
TRBV7-3	17	TRBJ2-2	-	-	CASSSSATSPNTGELFF	TGTGCCAGCAGCTCGAGCGCGACTAGTCCGAACACCGGGGAGCTGTTTTTT
TRBV14	16	TRBJ1-4	-	TRBD1	CASSPRLERGHEKLFF	TGTGCCAGCAGCCCACGATTGGAGAGGGGGCATGAAAAACTGTTTTTT
TRBV28	14	TRBJ2-1	-	TRBD2	CASSPGLAIDEQFF	TGTGCCAGCAGTCCGGGACTAGCGATTGATGAGCAGTTCTTC
TRBV10-3	16	TRBJ2-5	few	TRBD2	CAISSGLAGGAETQYF	TGTGCCATCAGTTCCGGACTAGCGGGAGGGGCAGAGACCCAGTACTTC
TRBV7-3	13	TRBJ2-7	-	-	CASSLSGLNEQYF	TGTGCCAGCAGCTTATCAGGGTTAAACGAGCAGTACTTC
TRBV27	12	TRBJ1-4	-	-	CASSFLGEKLFF	TGTGCCAGCAGTTTCCTTGGCGAAAAACTGTTTTTT
TRBV10-3	17	TRBJ2-2	-	-	CAISESRRGSNTGELFF	TGTGCCATCAGTGAGTCCCGAAGGGGATCGAACACCGGGGAGCTGTTTTTT
TRBV6-5	14	TRBJ1-1	-	-	CASSYQGSNTEAFF	TGTGCCAGCAGTTACCAGGGATCGAACACTGAAGCTTTCTTT
TRBV28	14	TRBJ2-5	-	TRBD2	CATLAGGSGSTQYF	TGTGCCACCTTAGCGGGAGGGTCGGGGTCGACCCAGTACTTC
TRBV5-1	15	TRBJ1-3	-	TRBD1	CASSLGQASGNTIYF	TGCGCCAGCAGCCTGGGACAGGCCTCTGGAAACACCATATATTTT
TRBV4-2	18	TRBJ2-3	once	TRBD2	CASSRSGVGAGGGDTQYF	TGTGCCAGCAGCCGCTCGGGGGTCGGAGCGGGAGGGGGTGATACGCAGTATTTT
TRBV10-3	11	TRBJ2-1	-	-	CAIKRADEQFF	TGTGCCATCAAACGAGCGGATGAGCAGTTCTTC
TRBV18	15	TRBJ2-1	once	TRBD2	CASSAAGLVGGEQFF	TGTGCCAGCTCAGCTGCAGGACTAGTAGGAGGCGAGCAGTTCTTC
TRBV4-1	15	TRBJ1-1	few	-	CASSHPLGGDTEAFF	TGCGCCAGCAGCCATCCGCTAGGAGGGGACACTGAAGCTTTCTTT
TRBV5-5	16	TRBJ1-6	-	-	CASSLLGSSYNSPLHF	TGTGCCAGCAGCTTGCTAGGAAGCTCCTATAATTCACCCCTCCACTTT
TRBV11-2	17	TRBJ2-3	-	TRBD2	CASSEEVAGEFTDTQYF	TGTGCCAGCAGCGAGGAGGTAGCGGGAGAATTCACAGATACGCAGTATTTT
TRBV5-4	15	TRBJ2-1	-	TRBD2	CASSWGTTSYNEQFF	TGTGCCAGCAGCTGGGGGACTACCTCCTACAATGAGCAGTTCTTC
TRBV28	15	TRBJ2-1	once	-	CASSLRSGPYNEQFF	TGTGCCAGCAGTTTACGAAGCGGGCCTTACAATGAGCAGTTCTTC
TRBV29-1	14	TRBJ2-2	once	TRBD2	CSVGEGRVTGELFF	TGCAGCGTTGGGGAGGGGAGGGTCACCGGGGAGCTGTTTTTT
TRBV11-3	15	TRBJ2-1	once	-	CASSRDTNPYNEQFF	TGTGCCAGCAGCCGGGACACCAACCCCTACAATGAGCAGTTCTTC
TRBV9	14	TRBJ2-3	-	TRBD2	CASSGSGTADTQYF	TGTGCCAGCAGCGGTAGCGGGACTGCAGATACGCAGTATTTT
TRBV30	14	TRBJ1-2	-	TRBD1	CAWTPDRGAYGYTF	TGTGCCTGGACCCCGGACAGGGGGGCCTATGGCTACACCTTC
TRBV5-1	14	TRBJ1-3	once	-	CASSFKGGEDTIYF	TGCGCCAGCAGCTTCAAAGGGGGAGAGGACACCATATATTTT
TRBV24-1	16	TRBJ2-3	-	TRBD2	CATSDSSGRISDTQYF	TGTGCCACCAGTGACTCTAGCGGGAGAATATCAGATACGCAGTATTTT
TRBV7-2	13	TRBJ2-7	-	TRBD2	CASSRTSSYEQYF	TGTGCCAGCAGCCGGACTAGCTCGTACGAGCAGTACTTC
TRBV5-4	17	TRBJ2-2	-	TRBD2	CASSETSGRARTGELFF	TGTGCCAGCAGCGAGACTAGCGGGAGGGCCCGGACCGGGGAGCTGTTTTTT
TRBV5-4	15	TRBJ2-1	-	TRBD2	CASSSVTSGNNEQFF	TGTGCCAGCAGCTCCGTGACTAGCGGCAACAATGAGCAGTTCTTC
TRBV4-2	14	TRBJ1-2	-	-	CASSQDVGYYGYTF	TGTGCCAGCAGCCAAGACGTCGGTTACTATGGCTACACCTTC
TRBV2	11	TRBJ1-2	-	-	CASSEFGGYTF	TGTGCCAGCAGTGAATTCGGTGGCTACACCTTC
TRBV30	15	TRBJ1-3	-	TRBD1	CAWSLQGASGNTIYF	TGTGCCTGGTCCTTACAGGGGGCTTCGGGAAACACCATATATTTT
TRBV27	15	TRBJ2-1	few	TRBD2	CASRSGLAGVNEQFF	TGTGCCAGTCGATCTGGACTAGCGGGAGTAAATGAGCAGTTCTTC
TRBV15	14	TRBJ2-5	-	-	CATSRDNDPRAQYF	TGTGCCACCAGCAGAGATAACGACCCGCGGGCCCAGTACTTC